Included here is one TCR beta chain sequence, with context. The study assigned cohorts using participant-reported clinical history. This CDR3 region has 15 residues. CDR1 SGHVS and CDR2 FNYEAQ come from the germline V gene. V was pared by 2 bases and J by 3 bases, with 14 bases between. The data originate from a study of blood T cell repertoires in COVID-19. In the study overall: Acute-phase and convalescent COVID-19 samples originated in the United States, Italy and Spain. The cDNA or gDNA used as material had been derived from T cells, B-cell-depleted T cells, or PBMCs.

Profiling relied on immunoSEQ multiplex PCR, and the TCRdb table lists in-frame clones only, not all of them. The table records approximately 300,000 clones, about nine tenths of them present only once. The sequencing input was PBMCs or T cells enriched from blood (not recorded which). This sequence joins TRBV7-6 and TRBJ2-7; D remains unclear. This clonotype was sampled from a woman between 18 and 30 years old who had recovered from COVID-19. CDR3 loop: CASSLLSGTFYEQYF. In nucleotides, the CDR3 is TGTGCCAGCAGCTTATTATCAGGAACCTTCTACGAGCAGTACTTC.